This T cell receptor beta chain was obtained from a study of graft-versus-host responses after intestinal transplantation. Germline-derived CDR1 and CDR2 are MNHNS and SASEGT. The CDR3 covers 12 residues. V lost 4 bases to trimming and J lost 10 bases, with 11 bases between them. This table comes from immunoSEQ multiplex PCR, and its TCRdb copy is limited to in-frame clones, with some not included. This table has roughly 38,000 clones, around 94% appearing once. The receptor's source is a human patient who received an intestinal transplant, so some T cells may come from the graft donor. This specimen consisted of PBMCs, obtained 16 days after intestinal transplant. This rearrangement joins TRBV6-1 to TRBJ2-4, with a possible D match to TRBD1 (5 bases). The CDR3 here is CASSALTDIQYF. CDR3 coding DNA: TGTGCCAGCAGTGCCTTGACAGATATTCAGTACTTC.